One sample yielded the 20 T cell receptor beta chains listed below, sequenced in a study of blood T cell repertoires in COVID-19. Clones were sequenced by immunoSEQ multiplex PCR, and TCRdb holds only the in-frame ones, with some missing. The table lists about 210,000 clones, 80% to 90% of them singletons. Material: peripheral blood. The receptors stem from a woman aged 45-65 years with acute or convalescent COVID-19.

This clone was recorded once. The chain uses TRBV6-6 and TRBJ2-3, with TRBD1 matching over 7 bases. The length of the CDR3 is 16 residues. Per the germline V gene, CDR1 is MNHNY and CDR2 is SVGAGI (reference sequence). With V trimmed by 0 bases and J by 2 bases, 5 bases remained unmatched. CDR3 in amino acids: CASSYSETGYTDTQYF. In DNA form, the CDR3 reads TGTGCCAGCAGTTACTCTGAGACAGGGTACACAGATACGCAGTATTTT.

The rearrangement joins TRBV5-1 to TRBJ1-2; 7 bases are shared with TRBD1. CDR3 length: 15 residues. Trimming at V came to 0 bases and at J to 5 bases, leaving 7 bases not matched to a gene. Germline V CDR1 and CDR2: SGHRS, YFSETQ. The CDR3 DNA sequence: TGCGCCAGCAGCTTGGTAGGGACAGCTTCTTATGGCTACACCTTC. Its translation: CASSLVGTASYGYTF.

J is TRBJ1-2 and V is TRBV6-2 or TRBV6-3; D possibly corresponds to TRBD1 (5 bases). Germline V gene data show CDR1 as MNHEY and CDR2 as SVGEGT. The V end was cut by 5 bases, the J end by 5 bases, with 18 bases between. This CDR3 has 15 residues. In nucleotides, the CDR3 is TGTGCCAGCAGTCTTGTCAGGGTCGACCCATATGGCTACACCTTC. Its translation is CASSLVRVDPYGYTF.

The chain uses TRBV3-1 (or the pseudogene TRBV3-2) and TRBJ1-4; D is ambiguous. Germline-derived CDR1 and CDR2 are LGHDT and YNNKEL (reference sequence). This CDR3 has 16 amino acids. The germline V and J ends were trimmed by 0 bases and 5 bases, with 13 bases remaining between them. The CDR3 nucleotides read TGTGCCAGCAGCCAAGAAAGGAGAACGGAGAATGAAAAACTGTTTTTT. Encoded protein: CASSQERRTENEKLFF.

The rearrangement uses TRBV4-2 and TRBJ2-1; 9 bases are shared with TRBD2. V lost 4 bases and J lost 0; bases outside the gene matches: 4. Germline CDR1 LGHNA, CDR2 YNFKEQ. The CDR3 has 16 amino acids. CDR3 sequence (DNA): TGTGCCAGCAGCCGAAATAGCGGGAGCTCCTACAATGAGCAGTTCTTC. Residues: CASSRNSGSSYNEQFF.

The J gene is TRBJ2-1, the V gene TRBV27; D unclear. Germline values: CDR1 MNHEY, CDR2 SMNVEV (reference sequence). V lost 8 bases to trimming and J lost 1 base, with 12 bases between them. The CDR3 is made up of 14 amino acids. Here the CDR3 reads CASVSLSSYNEQFF. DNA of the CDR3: TGTGCCAGCGTATCACTATCTTCCTACAATGAGCAGTTCTTC.

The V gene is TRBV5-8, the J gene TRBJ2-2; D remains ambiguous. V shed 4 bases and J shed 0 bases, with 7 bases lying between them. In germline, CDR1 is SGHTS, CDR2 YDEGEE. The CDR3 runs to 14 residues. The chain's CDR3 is CASSPGPNTGELFF. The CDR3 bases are TGTGCCAGCAGCCCTGGCCCGAACACCGGGGAGCTGTTTTTT.

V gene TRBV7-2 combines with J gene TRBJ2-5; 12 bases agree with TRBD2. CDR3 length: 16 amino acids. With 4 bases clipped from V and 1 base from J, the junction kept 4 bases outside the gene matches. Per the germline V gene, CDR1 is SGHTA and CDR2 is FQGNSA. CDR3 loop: CASSSGLAGTQETQYF. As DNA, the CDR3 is TGTGCCAGCAGCTCCGGACTAGCGGGAACCCAAGAGACCCAGTACTTC. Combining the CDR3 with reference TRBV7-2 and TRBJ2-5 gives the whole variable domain GAGVSQSPSNKVTEKGKDVELRCDPISGHTALYWYRQSLGQGLEFLIYFQGNSAPDKSGLPSDRFSAERTGGSVSTLTIQRTQQEDSAVYLCASSSGLAGTQETQYFGPGTRLLVL.

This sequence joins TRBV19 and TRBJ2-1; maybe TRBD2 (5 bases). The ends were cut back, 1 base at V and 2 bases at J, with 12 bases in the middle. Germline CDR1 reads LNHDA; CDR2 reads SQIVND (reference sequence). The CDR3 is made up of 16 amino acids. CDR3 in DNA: TGTGCCAGTAGTATAGTAGCTAGCTGGGCCTACAATGAGCAGTTCTTC. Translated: CASSIVASWAYNEQFF.

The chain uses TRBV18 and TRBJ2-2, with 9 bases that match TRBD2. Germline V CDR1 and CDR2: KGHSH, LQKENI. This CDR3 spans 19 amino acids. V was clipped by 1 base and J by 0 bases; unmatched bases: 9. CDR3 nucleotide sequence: TGTGCCAGCTCACCACGCTCTGCTAGCGGGGTGACGAACACCGGGGAGCTGTTTTTT. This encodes CASSPRSASGVTNTGELFF.

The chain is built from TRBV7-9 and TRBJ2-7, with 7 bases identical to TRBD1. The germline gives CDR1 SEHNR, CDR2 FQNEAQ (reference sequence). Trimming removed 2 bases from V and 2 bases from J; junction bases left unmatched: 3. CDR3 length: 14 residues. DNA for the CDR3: TGTGCCAGCAGCTTACCGACAGGGCCCTACGAGCAGTACTTC. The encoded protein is CASSLPTGPYEQYF.

For the CDR3, the DNA is TGTGCCAGCAGTTTAGATACTGCCGGGAGGTTTACGACTAATGAAAAACTGTTTTTT. It is translated as CASSLDTAGRFTTNEKLFF. The chain is built from TRBV28 and TRBJ1-4; D remains ambiguous. Germline V lookup: CDR1 MDHEN, CDR2 SYDVKM. V was trimmed by 2 bases and J by 2 bases, leaving 21 bases between them. CDR3 length: 19 amino acids.

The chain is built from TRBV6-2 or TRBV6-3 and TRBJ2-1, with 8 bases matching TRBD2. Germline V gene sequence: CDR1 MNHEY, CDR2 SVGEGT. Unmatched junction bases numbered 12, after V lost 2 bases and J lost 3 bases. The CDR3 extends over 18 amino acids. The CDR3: CASSYVESAGGIYNEQFF. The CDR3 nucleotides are TGTGCCAGCAGTTACGTCGAGTCGGCGGGAGGCATCTACAATGAGCAGTTCTTC.

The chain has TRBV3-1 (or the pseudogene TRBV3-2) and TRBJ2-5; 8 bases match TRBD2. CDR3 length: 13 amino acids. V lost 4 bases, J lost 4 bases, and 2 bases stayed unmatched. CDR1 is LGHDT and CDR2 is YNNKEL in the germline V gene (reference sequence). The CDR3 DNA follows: TGTGCCAGCAGCCGAGCGGGAGCAGAGACCCAGTACTTC. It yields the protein CASSRAGAETQYF.

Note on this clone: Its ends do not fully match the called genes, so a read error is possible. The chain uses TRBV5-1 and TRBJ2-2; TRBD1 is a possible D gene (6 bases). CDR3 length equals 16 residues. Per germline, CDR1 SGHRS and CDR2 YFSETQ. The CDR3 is CASSFLRGTNAGELFF. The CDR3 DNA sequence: TGCGCCAGCAGCTTTCTGAGGGGGACGAACGCCGGGGAGCTGTTTTTT.

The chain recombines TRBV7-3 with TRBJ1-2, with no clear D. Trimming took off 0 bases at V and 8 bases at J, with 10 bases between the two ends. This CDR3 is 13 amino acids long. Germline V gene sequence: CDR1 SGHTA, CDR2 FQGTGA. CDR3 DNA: TGTGCCAGCAGCTTAACACCCGGGTCCGGCTACACCTTC. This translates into CASSLTPGSGYTF. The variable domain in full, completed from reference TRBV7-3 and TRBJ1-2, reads GAGVSQTPSNKVTEKGKYVELRCDPISGHTALYWYRQSLGQGPEFLIYFQGTGAADDSGLPNDRFFAVRPEGSVSTLKIQRTERGDSAVYLCASSLTPGSGYTFGSGTRLTVV.

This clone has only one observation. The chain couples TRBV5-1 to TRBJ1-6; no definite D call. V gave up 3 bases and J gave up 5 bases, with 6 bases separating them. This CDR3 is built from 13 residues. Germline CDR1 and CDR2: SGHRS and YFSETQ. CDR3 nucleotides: TGCGCCAGCAGCTCGAGAGATAATTCACCCCTCCACTTT. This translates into CASSSRDNSPLHF.

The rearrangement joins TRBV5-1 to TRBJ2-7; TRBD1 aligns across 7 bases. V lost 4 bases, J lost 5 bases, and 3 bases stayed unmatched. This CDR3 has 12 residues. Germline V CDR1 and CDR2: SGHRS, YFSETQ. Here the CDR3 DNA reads TGCGCCAGCAGCGTAACAGGGGACGAGCAGTACTTC. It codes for CASSVTGDEQYF.

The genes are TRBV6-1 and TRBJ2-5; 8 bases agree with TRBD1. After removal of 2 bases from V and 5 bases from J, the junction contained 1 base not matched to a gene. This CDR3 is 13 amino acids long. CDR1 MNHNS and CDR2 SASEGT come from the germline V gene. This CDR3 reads CASSEYRGETQYF. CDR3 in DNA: TGTGCCAGCAGTGAATACAGGGGGGAGACCCAGTACTTC.

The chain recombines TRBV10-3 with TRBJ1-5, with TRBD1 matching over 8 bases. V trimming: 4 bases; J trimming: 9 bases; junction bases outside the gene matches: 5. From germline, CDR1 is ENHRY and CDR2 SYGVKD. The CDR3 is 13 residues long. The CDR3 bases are TGTGCCATCAGTGGGACAGGGAATGGGCCCCAGCATTTT. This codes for CAISGTGNGPQHF.